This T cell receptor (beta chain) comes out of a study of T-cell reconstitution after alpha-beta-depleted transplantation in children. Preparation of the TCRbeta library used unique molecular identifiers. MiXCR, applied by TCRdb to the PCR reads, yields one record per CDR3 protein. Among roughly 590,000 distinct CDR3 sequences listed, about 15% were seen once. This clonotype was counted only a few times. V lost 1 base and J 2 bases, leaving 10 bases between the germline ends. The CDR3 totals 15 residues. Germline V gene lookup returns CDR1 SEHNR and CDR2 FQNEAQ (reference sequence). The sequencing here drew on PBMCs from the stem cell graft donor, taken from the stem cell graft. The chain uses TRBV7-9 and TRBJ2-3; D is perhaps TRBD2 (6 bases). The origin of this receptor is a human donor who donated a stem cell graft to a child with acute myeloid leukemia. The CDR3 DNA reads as TGTGCCAGCAGCTTAGTCTGGGAGGCCACAGATACGCAGTATTTT. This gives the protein CASSLVWEATDTQYF. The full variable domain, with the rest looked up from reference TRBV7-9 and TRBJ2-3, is DTGVSQNPRHKITKRGQNVTFRCDPISEHNRLYWYRQTLGQGPEFLTYFQNEAQLEKSRLLSDRFSAERPKGSFSTLEIQRTEQGDSAMYLCASSLVWEATDTQYFGPGTRLTVL.